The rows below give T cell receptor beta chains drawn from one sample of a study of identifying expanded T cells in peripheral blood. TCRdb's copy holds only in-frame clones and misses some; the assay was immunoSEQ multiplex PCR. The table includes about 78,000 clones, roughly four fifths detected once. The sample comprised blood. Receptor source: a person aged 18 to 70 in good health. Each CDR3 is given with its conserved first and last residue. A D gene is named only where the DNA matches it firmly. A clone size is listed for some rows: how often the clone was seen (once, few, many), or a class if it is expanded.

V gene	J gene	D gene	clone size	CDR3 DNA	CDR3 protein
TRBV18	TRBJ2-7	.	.	TGTGCCAGCTCACCGGACTCCTACGAGCAGTACTTC	CASSPDSYEQYF
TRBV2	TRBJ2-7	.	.	TGTGCCAGCAGTCCCTACGATCAAAAAATCTTAAACACCTACGAGCAGTACTTC	CASSPYDQKILNTYEQYF
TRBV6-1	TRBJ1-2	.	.	TGTGCCAGCAGTCCCCGGGACATTGGCTACACCTTC	CASSPRDIGYTF
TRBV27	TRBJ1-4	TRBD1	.	TGTGCCAGCAGTTCAGGGGCAGGGGGCGCAACTAATGAAAAACTGTTTTTT	CASSSGAGGATNEKLFF
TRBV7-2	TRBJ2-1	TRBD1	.	TGTGCCAGCAGCTTAAGGGTTGGGCTTACCGGGACAGGGTCTGGAGAGCAGTTCTTC	CASSLRVGLTGTGSGEQFF
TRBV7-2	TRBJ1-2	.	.	TGTGCCAGCAGCTTAGGGCCAGGGAATGGCTACACCTTC	CASSLGPGNGYTF
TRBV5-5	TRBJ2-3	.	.	TGTGCCAGCAGCGTGCGAGAGGGCCGAACAGATACGCAGTATTTT	CASSVREGRTDTQYF
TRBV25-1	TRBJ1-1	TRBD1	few	TGTGCCAGCAGTTCCCCCCGACAGGGAACGGCTTTCTTT	CASSSPRQGTAFF
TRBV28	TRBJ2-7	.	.	TGTGCCAGCACAATAGGGACTGCATACGAGCAGTACTTC	CASTIGTAYEQYF
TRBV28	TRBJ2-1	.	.	TGTGCCAGCATGGGGAGTTTGGGGGCCGCCTACAATGAGCAGTTCTTC	CASMGSLGAAYNEQFF
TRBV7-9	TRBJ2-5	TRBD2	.	TGTGCCAGCAGCTTAGCTTTGACTAGCAACCAGGGCTTTCAAGAGACCCAGTACTTC	CASSLALTSNQGFQETQYF
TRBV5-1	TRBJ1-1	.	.	TGCGCCAGCAGCTTGGCCGGGTATTCTGAAGCTTTCTTT	CASSLAGYSEAFF
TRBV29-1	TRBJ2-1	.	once	TGCAGCGGGGTTCGGGACGCTGAAGTTCTGTTCTTC	CSGVRDAEVLFF
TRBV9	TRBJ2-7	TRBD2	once	TGTGCCAGCAGCGAGCGAGATCTGCGGGGGTCCTCCTACGAGCAGTACTTC	CASSERDLRGSSYEQYF
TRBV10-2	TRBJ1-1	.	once	TGCGCCAGCACGGACAGCTACACTGAAGCTTTCTTT	CASTDSYTEAFF
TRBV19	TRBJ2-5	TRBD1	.	TGTGCCACGACAGGGTACCAAGAGACCCAGTACTTC	CATTGYQETQYF
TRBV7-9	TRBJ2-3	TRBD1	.	TGTGCCAGCAGCTTAGGAGGGACAGAAACAGATACGCAGTATTTT	CASSLGGTETDTQYF
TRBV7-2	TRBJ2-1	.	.	TGTGCCAGCAGCGCGACTGGTCTCGAGCAGTTCTTC	CASSATGLEQFF
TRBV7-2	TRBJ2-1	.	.	TGTGCCAGCAGCAAGGACAGTTACAATGAGCAGTTCTTC	CASSKDSYNEQFF
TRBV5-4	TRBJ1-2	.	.	TGTGCCAGCCGCGGCAGCATAAGTGGCTACACCTTC	CASRGSISGYTF
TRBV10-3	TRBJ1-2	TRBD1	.	TGTGCCATCAGTGAGCCTATCAGGGGGCAGAACTATGGCTACACCTTC	CAISEPIRGQNYGYTF
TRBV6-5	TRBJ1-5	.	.	TGTGCCAGCAGTACAGGGATAGGCCAGCCCCAGCATTTT	CASSTGIGQPQHF
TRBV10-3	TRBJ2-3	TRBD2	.	TGTGCCATCACTCCAGCTAGCGGAAACACAGATACGCAGTATTTT	CAITPASGNTDTQYF
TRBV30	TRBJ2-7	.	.	TGTGCCTGGAGTGTATTGGCTAGCTCCTCCTACGAGCAGTACTTC	CAWSVLASSSYEQYF
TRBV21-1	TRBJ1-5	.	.	TGTGCCAGCAGCAAAGGGGCCGACGGCAATCAGCCCCAGCATTTT	CASSKGADGNQPQHF
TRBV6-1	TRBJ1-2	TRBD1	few	TGTGCCAGCAGCCGTGGGACAGAATATGGCTACACCTTC	CASSRGTEYGYTF
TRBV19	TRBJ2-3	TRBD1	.	TGTGCCAGTAGCGGGACAGGGGCAGATACGCAGTATTTT	CASSGTGADTQYF
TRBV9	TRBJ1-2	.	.	TGTGCCAGCAGCGTAGAAGGGACACGCTCTAACTATGGCTACACCTTC	CASSVEGTRSNYGYTF
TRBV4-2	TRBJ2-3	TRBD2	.	TGTGCCAGCAGCCAAGCAGGAGTAGCGGGAGGGCCAGATACGCAGTATTTT	CASSQAGVAGGPDTQYF
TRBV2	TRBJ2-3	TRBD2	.	TGTGCCAGCAGTGAACGGCGAGCGGGAGGGGCAGATACGCAGTATTTT	CASSERRAGGADTQYF
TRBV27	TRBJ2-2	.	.	TGTGCCAGCAGGACCCTATACACCGGGGAGCTGTTTTTT	CASRTLYTGELFF
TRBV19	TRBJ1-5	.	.	TGTGCCAGTAGTATAGGAGGGTGGGAAAATCAGCCCCAGCATTTT	CASSIGGWENQPQHF
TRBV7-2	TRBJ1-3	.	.	TGTGCCAGCAGCTTATCCCCCTTCAGGGGTTCTGGAAACACCATATATTTT	CASSLSPFRGSGNTIYF
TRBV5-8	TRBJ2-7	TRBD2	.	TGTGCCAGCAGCTTGGGCTCTCTAGCGGGAGTTTTCTACGAGCAGTACTTC	CASSLGSLAGVFYEQYF
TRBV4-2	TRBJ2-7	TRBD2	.	TGTGCCAGCAGCCAAGAAGGGACTAGCGGCTACGAGCAGTACTTC	CASSQEGTSGYEQYF
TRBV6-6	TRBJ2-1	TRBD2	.	TGTGCCAGCAGTTACGGGACTAGCGGGTACAATGAGCAGTTCTTC	CASSYGTSGYNEQFF
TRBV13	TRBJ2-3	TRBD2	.	TGTGCCGCGACCACTAGCGGGAGGACAGATACGCAGTATTTT	CAATTSGRTDTQYF
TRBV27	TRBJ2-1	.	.	TGTGCCAGCAGCTACAATCGTGGTGAGCAGTTCTTC	CASSYNRGEQFF
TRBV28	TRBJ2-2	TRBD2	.	TGTGCCAGTAACTTAGCGGGAGTCACCGGGGAGCTGTTTTTT	CASNLAGVTGELFF
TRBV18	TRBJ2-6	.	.	TGTGCCAGCTCACCACGGCAGGGCTTCCCCAGCTCTGGGGCCAACGTCCTGACTTTC	CASSPRQGFPSSGANVLTF
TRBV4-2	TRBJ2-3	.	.	TGTGCCAGCAGCCAAGATCTTCTGGTCGATACGCAGTATTTT	CASSQDLLVDTQYF
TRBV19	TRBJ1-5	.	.	TGTGCCAGTAGTAAAGGGACACCCGTGGAGCCCCAGCATTTT	CASSKGTPVEPQHF
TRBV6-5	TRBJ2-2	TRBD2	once	TGTGCCAGCAGTTATAACGGGAGGGCCCCCACCGGGGAGCTGTTTTTT	CASSYNGRAPTGELFF
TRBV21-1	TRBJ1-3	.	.	TGTGCCAGCAGCAACTCTGGAAACACCATATATTTT	CASSNSGNTIYF